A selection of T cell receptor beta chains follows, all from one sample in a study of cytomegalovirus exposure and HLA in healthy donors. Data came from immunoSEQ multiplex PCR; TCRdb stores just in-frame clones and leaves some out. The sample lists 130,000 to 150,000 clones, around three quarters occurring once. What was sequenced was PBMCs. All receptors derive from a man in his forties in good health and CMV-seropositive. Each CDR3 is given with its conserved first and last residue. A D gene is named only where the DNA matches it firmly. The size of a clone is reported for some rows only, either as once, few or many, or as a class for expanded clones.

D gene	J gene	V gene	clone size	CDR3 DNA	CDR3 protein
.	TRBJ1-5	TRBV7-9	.	TGTTCCAGCAGCCGCGGGGGAGGGTTTAGCAATCAGCCCCAGCATTTT	CSSSRGGGFSNQPQHF
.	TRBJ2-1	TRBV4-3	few	TGCGCCAGCAGCCAGGGGACGGACAGCTCCTACAATGAGCAGTTCTTC	CASSQGTDSSYNEQFF
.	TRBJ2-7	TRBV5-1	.	TGCGCCAGCAGCTTAAACAGGGTCGTGTACGAGCAGTACTTC	CASSLNRVVYEQYF
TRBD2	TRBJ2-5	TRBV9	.	TGTGCCAGCACAAGTAGCGGGACGTACCAAGAGACCCAGTACTTC	CASTSSGTYQETQYF
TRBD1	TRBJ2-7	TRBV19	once	TGTGCCAGTAGTATCCGGGACAGGGGAAACGAGCAGTACTTC	CASSIRDRGNEQYF
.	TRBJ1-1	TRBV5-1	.	TGCGCCAGCAGCTCCGGGACACTTGATGGCACTGAAGCTTTCTTT	CASSSGTLDGTEAFF
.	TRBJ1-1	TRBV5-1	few	TGCGCCAGCAGACAGGAGAACACTGAAGCTTTCTTT	CASRQENTEAFF
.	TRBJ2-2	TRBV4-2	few	TGTGCCAGCAGCTTAAGGGCCGGGGTTACAAACACCGGGGAGCTGTTTTTT	CASSLRAGVTNTGELFF
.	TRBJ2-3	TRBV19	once	TGTGCCAGTAGTATAATGGAGGTCGGTACGCAGTATTTT	CASSIMEVGTQYF
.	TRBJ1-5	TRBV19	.	TGTGCCAGTAGTAGGCAGGGGTATCAGCCCCAGCATTTT	CASSRQGYQPQHF
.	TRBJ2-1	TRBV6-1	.	TGTGCCAGCAGTGCCCCTAATGAGCAGTTCTTC	CASSAPNEQFF
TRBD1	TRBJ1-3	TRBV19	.	TGTGCCAGTGGGCAAACAGGGGCTGGAAACACCATATATTTT	CASGQTGAGNTIYF
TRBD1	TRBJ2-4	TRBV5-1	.	TGCGCCAGCAGCTTGGGGCAGGGGGCGAATCTTCAGTACTTC	CASSLGQGANLQYF
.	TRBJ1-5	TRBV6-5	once	TGTGCCAGCAGGGGGGAGGGGGTAAATCAGCCCCAGCATTTT	CASRGEGVNQPQHF
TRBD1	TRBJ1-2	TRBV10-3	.	TGTGCCACAAAGGAGGGGACAGGATCCCTCTATGGCTACACCTTC	CATKEGTGSLYGYTF
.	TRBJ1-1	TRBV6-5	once	TGTGCCAGCAGTCGTGGGAGCACTGAAGCTTTCTTT	CASSRGSTEAFF
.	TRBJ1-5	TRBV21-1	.	TGTGCCAGCAGCAAAAAGGGCTGCGGGGCAGGTCAGCCCCAGCATTTT	CASSKKGCGAGQPQHF
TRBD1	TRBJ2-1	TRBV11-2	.	TGTGCCAGCAGCTTAGGACAGGGGTTACGCAATGAGCAGTTCTTC	CASSLGQGLRNEQFF
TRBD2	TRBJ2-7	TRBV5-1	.	TGCGCCAGCAGCCCGACTAGCGGGAGTACTACCCAAGGGTACGAGCAGTACTTC	CASSPTSGSTTQGYEQYF
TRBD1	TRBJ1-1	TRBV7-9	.	TGTGCCAGCAGCTCCGGACAGGCGGAGGACACTGAAGCTTTCTTT	CASSSGQAEDTEAFF
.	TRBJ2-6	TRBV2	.	TGTGCCAGCAGTGAACGACAGTCCTTTGCCTCTGGGGCCAACGTCCTGACTTTC	CASSERQSFASGANVLTF
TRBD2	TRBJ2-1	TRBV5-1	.	TGCGCCAGCAGCCCTGGGACTAGCGGCTCGTACAATGAGCAGTTCTTC	CASSPGTSGSYNEQFF
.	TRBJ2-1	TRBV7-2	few	TGTGCCAGCAACACCTTTGGACTACCAACCGACAATGAGCAGTTCTTC	CASNTFGLPTDNEQFF
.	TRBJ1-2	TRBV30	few	TGTGCCTGGAGTCATTTTAACTATGGCTACACCTTC	CAWSHFNYGYTF
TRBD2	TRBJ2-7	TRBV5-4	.	TGTGCCAGCAGCTATGGGACAGCTAGCGGGAGGGCCACCGAGCAGTACTTC	CASSYGTASGRATEQYF
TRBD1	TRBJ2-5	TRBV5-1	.	TGCGCCAGCAGCTTGAGGGACTCGGACAGGGTGGTAGCAGAAGAGACCCAGTACTTC	CASSLRDSDRVVAEETQYF
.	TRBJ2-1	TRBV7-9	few	TGTGCCAGCAGCTTAGAAGCGGAGCAGTTCTTC	CASSLEAEQFF
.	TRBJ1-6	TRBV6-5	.	TGTGCCAGCAGATCGAGCTCCTATAATTCACCCCTCCACTTT	CASRSSSYNSPLHF
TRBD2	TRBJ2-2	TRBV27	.	TGTGCCAGCAGAGTAAGACTAGCGGGAGGTCAAACCGGGGAGCTGTTTTTT	CASRVRLAGGQTGELFF
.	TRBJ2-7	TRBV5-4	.	TGTGCCAGCAGCTCCCTTACCTACGAGCAGTACTTC	CASSSLTYEQYF
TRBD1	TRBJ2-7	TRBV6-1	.	TGTGCCAGCAGTGATTTAGGCGGACAGGGGGCCTACGAGCAGTACTTC	CASSDLGGQGAYEQYF
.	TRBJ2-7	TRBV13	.	TGTGCCAGCAGCGCGCGGGAAGAGCAGTACTTC	CASSAREEQYF
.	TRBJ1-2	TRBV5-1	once	TGCGCCAGTACCGACGGGACTAACTATGGCTACACCTTC	CASTDGTNYGYTF
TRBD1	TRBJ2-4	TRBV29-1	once	TGCAGCGCTCTCGACAGGGAGAAAAACATTCAGTACTTC	CSALDREKNIQYF
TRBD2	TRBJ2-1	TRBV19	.	TGTGCCAGTAGTCCCGCCCGGACTAGCGGGCTCTACAATGAGCAGTTCTTC	CASSPARTSGLYNEQFF
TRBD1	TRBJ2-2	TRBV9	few	TGTGCCAGCAGCGGGACAGGGATGAACACCGGGGAGCTGTTTTTT	CASSGTGMNTGELFF
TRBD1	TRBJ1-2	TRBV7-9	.	TGTGCCAGCAGCGCCCGCAACGACAGGGTGGGCGGCTACACCTTC	CASSARNDRVGGYTF
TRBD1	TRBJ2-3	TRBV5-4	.	TGTGCCAGCAGCTCTGAAACAGGGGTAGGGGACACAGATACGCAGTATTTT	CASSSETGVGDTDTQYF
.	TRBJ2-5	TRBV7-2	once	TGTGCCAGCAGCCTACCCCCCGGAGAGACCCAGTACTTC	CASSLPPGETQYF
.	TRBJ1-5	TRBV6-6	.	TGTGCCAGCGAGGCGGGAAGTGATCAGCCCCAGCATTTT	CASEAGSDQPQHF
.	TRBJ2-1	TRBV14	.	TGTGCCAGCAGCCGCCGGGACTTCAATTTGGGACGCAGTAGGAATGAGCAGTTCTTC	CASSRRDFNLGRSRNEQFF
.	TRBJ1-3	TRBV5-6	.	TGTGCCAGCAGCCCATTTGGGCTGGGAAACACCATATATTTT	CASSPFGLGNTIYF
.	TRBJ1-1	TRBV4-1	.	TGCGCCAGCAGCCAAGATCTTGATGGCTCCAAGGCTTTCTTT	CASSQDLDGSKAFF
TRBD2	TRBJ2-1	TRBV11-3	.	TGTGCCAGCAGCCGAAGCGGGGGTTACAATGAGCAGTTCTTC	CASSRSGGYNEQFF
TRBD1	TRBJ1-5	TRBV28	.	TGTGCCAGCAGTGCCCCATACAGGGGAACTCAGCCCCAGCATTTT	CASSAPYRGTQPQHF
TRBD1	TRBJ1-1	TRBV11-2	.	TGTGCCAGCAGCCCCGGGACAGCGAACACTGAAGCTTTCTTT	CASSPGTANTEAFF